These 27 T cell receptor beta chains were sequenced from one sample in a study of blood T cell repertoires in COVID-19. Generated by immunoSEQ multiplex PCR, the TCRdb table keeps only in-frame clones and is missing some. The table includes 30,000 or so clones, roughly 85% detected once. The sequenced sample consisted of peripheral blood. Receptors originate from a man older than 75 with active COVID-19.

This chain links TRBV19 with TRBJ2-7, with D possibly matching TRBD1 (6 bases). Trimming cost V 3 bases and J 3 bases, with 18 bases left between them. Germline CDR1 LNHDA, CDR2 SQIVND (reference sequence). The CDR3 is made up of 16 amino acids. CDR3 DNA: TGTGCCAGTAGTATGAGGGGGTCTACTTATATCTACGAGCAGTACTTC. Its translation: CASSMRGSTYIYEQYF.

The DNA of the CDR3 is TGTGCCAGCGAGGGCCCCGCGGCCTACGAGCAGTACTTC. This encodes CASEGPAAYEQYF. This sequence joins TRBV7-2 and TRBJ2-7; tentatively, D is TRBD2 (5 bases). V was cut by 8 bases and J by 2 bases, with 13 bases left in between. The germline gives CDR1 SGHTA, CDR2 FQGNSA. CDR3 length: 13 residues.

The rearrangement links TRBV5-1 to TRBJ1-5; 11 positions agree with TRBD1. This CDR3 region has 17 residues. Germline V gene sequence: CDR1 SGHRS, CDR2 YFSETQ. With 4 bases clipped from V and 2 bases from J, the junction kept 8 bases outside the gene matches. CDR3 loop: CASSLGTGGGGNQPQHF. The CDR3 bases are TGCGCCAGCAGCCTCGGGACAGGGGGAGGTGGCAATCAGCCCCAGCATTTT.

The V gene is TRBV3-1 (or the pseudogene TRBV3-2), the J gene TRBJ2-7; no reliable D call. This CDR3 region has 12 residues. Trimming pared 2 bases from V and 6 bases from J, leaving 8 bases between. CDR1 LGHDT and CDR2 YNNKEL come from the germline V gene (reference sequence). CDR3 sequence reads: CASSQSYSEQYF. The CDR3 DNA sequence: TGTGCCAGCAGCCAATCGTATTCCGAGCAGTACTTC.

V is TRBV20-1 and J is TRBJ1-2, with D possibly TRBD1 on 5 matching bases. V lost 7 bases and J 7 bases, leaving 13 bases between the germline ends. The CDR3 covers 11 residues. From germline, CDR1 is DFQATT and CDR2 SNEGSKA (reference sequence). Written as DNA, the CDR3 is TGCAGTGTCAAAACAGGTGTTGGCTACACCTTC. This gives the protein CSVKTGVGYTF.

This clone is a singleton in its sample. The chain recombines TRBV11-1 with TRBJ1-2; D perhaps matches TRBD1 (6 bases). CDR3 length: 12 amino acids. V dropped 5 bases and J dropped 5 bases, with 9 bases sitting between them. CDR1 is SGHAT and CDR2 is FQDESV in the germline V gene (reference sequence). CDR3 residues: CASSLQGYGYTF. DNA for the CDR3: TGTGCCAGCAGCCTCCAGGGGTATGGCTACACCTTC.

J is TRBJ1-5 and V is TRBV7-2; D is uncertain. This CDR3 is 13 amino acids long. Germline CDR1 and CDR2: SGHTA and FQGNSA. The V end was cut by 5 bases, the J end by 7 bases, with 12 bases between. The CDR3 DNA follows: TGTGCCAGCAGCCCCGGTGGGCACCAGCCCCAGCATTTT. It encodes CASSPGGHQPQHF.

This clone came up a few times. V and J are TRBV5-1 and TRBJ1-2, with D perhaps TRBD1 (6 bases). The CDR3 consists of 15 residues. The germline V and J ends were trimmed by 2 bases and 6 bases, with 17 bases remaining between them. Germline lookup yields CDR1 SGHRS and CDR2 YFSETQ. The CDR3 DNA is TGCGCCAGCAGCTTTTCAGGGGTGGGTGGTGATGGCTACACCTTC. It specifies CASSFSGVGGDGYTF.

V is TRBV5-1 and J is TRBJ1-2; 8 bases agree with TRBD1. With V trimmed by 1 base and J by 4 bases, 6 bases remained unmatched. Germline CDR1 SGHRS, CDR2 YFSETQ. The CDR3 consists of 15 residues. The CDR3 sequence: CASSLLGQASYGYTF. The CDR3 DNA follows: TGCGCCAGCAGCTTGCTGGGACAGGCGAGCTATGGCTACACCTTC. Drawing the rest from reference TRBV5-1 and TRBJ1-2, the complete variable domain is KAGVTQTPRYLIKTRGQQVTLSCSPISGHRSVSWYQQTPGQGLQFLFEYFSETQRNKGNFPGRFSGRQFSNSRSEMNVSTLELGDSALYLCASSLLGQASYGYTFGSGTRLTVV.

This rearrangement joins TRBV2 to TRBJ2-5; D remains ambiguous. From germline, CDR1 is SNHLY and CDR2 FYNNEI. CDR3 length: 14 residues. V lost 0 bases, J lost 5 bases, and 10 bases lay in between. The CDR3 region is CASSEALLRETQYF. The CDR3, as DNA: TGTGCCAGCAGTGAAGCGCTTCTTCGGGAGACCCAGTACTTC.

The V gene is TRBV5-1, the J gene TRBJ1-6; D remains ambiguous. Germline V lookup: CDR1 SGHRS, CDR2 YFSETQ. The CDR3 spans 16 residues. V lost 3 bases and J 7 bases, leaving 17 bases between the germline ends. The DNA for the CDR3 is TGCGCCAGCAGCTCGCTGACGGGTAACCCGAATTCACCCCTCCACTTT. This sequence encodes CASSSLTGNPNSPLHF.

The CDR3 bases are TGTGCCAGCAGCTTGGAGAAGGGGGAGCTGTTTTTT. Its translation: CASSLEKGELFF. The chain couples TRBV7-9 to TRBJ2-2; D gene ambiguous. Germline loops: CDR1 SEHNR, CDR2 FQNEAQ (reference sequence). V dropped 3 bases and J dropped 8 bases, with 7 bases sitting between them. CDR3 length equals 12 residues.

V and J are TRBV19 and TRBJ2-7, with unresolved D. The germline CDR1 and CDR2 sequences are LNHDA and SQIVND (reference sequence). Trimming removed 3 bases at V and 5 bases at J, with 8 bases between. The CDR3 loop spans 12 amino acids. The CDR3 region is CASSIRENEQYF. Written as DNA, the CDR3 is TGTGCCAGTAGTATTAGAGAAAACGAGCAGTACTTC.

This chain joins TRBV4-3 and TRBJ2-1; D is perhaps TRBD2 (5 bases). In germline, CDR1 is LGHNA, CDR2 YSLEER. V lost 0 bases and J lost 4, with 13 bases in between. The CDR3 sequence is 16 residues long. The CDR3 DNA reads as TGCGCCAGCAGCCAAGAAGGCGGGCACCTTTACAATGAGCAGTTCTTC. Amino acids: CASSQEGGHLYNEQFF.

The chain combines TRBV19 with TRBJ2-1; 10 bases are a match to TRBD1. In germline, CDR1 is LNHDA, CDR2 SQIVND (reference sequence). Trimming took 3 bases from V and 4 from J; bases not matched to a gene: 0. This CDR3 region has 14 residues. This CDR3 is CASSMGQGYNEQFF. The CDR3, as DNA: TGTGCCAGTAGTATGGGACAGGGGTACAATGAGCAGTTCTTC.

The V gene is TRBV6-5, the J gene TRBJ2-3; no definite D call. V lost 6 bases to trimming and J lost 6 bases, with 7 bases between them. CDR3 length: 11 amino acids. Per germline, CDR1 MNHEY and CDR2 SVGAGI. This CDR3 is CASRIRDTQYF. CDR3 DNA sequence: TGTGCCAGCAGGATCCGGGATACGCAGTATTTT.

This chain connects TRBV29-1 to TRBJ2-5; 7 nucleotides align to TRBD2. This CDR3 is built from 14 residues. Per germline, CDR1 SQVTM and CDR2 ANQGSEA. V gave up 0 bases and J gave up 5 bases; unmatched junction bases: 6. The CDR3 bases are TGCAGCGTTGAAGATCTGGGGGGGGTGGAGACCCAGTACTTC. Translating it yields CSVEDLGGVETQYF.

The V and J genes are TRBV28 and TRBJ1-5, with TRBD1 matching 7 bases. Germline V lookup: CDR1 MDHEN, CDR2 SYDVKM. CDR3 length: 17 residues. Trimming at V came to 5 bases and at J to 0 bases, leaving 10 bases not matched to a gene. The DNA of the CDR3 is TGTGCCAGCAGTAGGATAGGACAGGCATATAGCAATCAGCCCCAGCATTTT. Its translation: CASSRIGQAYSNQPQHF.

The chain links TRBV11-2 to TRBJ1-4; TRBD1 is a possible D gene (6 bases). This CDR3 region has 16 residues. Germline CDR1 reads SGHAT; CDR2 reads FQNNGV. V was shortened by 1 base and J by 0 bases, with 9 bases between the two germline ends. As DNA, the CDR3 is TGTGCCAGCAGCTTAGCAAGGGGGTCAACTAATGAAAAACTGTTTTTT. Its translation: CASSLARGSTNEKLFF.

The chain combines TRBV5-4 with TRBJ2-3; 10 nucleotides line up with TRBD2. Losses at the gene ends were 6 bases for V and 2 bases for J; bases not matched to a gene: 15. Germline V gene lookup returns CDR1 SGHNT and CDR2 YYREEE (reference sequence). This CDR3 spans 18 amino acids. This CDR3 is CASTRWSGGAYSTDTQYF. The CDR3 region has the DNA TGTGCCAGCACCCGGTGGAGCGGGGGGGCATACTCCACAGATACGCAGTATTTT. The complete variable domain, with remaining parts taken from reference TRBV5-4 and TRBJ2-3, reads ETGVTQSPTHLIKTRGQQVTLRCSSQSGHNTVSWYQQALGQGPQFIFQYYREEENGRGNFPPRFSGLQFPNYSSELNVNALELDDSALYLCASTRWSGGAYSTDTQYFGPGTRLTVL.

The chain combines TRBV2 with TRBJ1-5; 8 bases agree with TRBD1. The CDR3 is made up of 15 amino acids. With V trimmed by 4 bases and J by 6 bases, 8 bases remained unmatched. Germline loops: CDR1 SNHLY, CDR2 FYNNEI. Here the CDR3 DNA reads TGTGCCAGCAGTGCCGACAGGGGTTGGAGTCAGCCCCAGCATTTT. Its translation: CASSADRGWSQPQHF.

The rearrangement joins TRBV10-3 to TRBJ2-4, with 8 bases fitting TRBD2. This CDR3 contains 14 residues. V lost 2 bases and J lost 6; bases outside the gene matches: 3. CDR1 and CDR2 from the germline V gene are ENHRY and SYGVKD. The DNA of the CDR3 is TGTGCCATCAGTGAGGTAGCGGGGAGAAACATTCAGTACTTC. Protein sequence: CAISEVAGRNIQYF.

The CDR3 DNA is TGTGCCAGCAGCTCGGACGGACAGAGGTGGGGTTTCGACGAAAAACTGTTTTTT. Translation: CASSSDGQRWGFDEKLFF. V is TRBV7-9 and J is TRBJ1-4; TRBD1 is a possible D gene (6 bases). V dropped 4 bases and J dropped 8 bases, with 26 bases sitting between them. Germline CDR1 and CDR2: SEHNR and FQNEAQ (reference sequence). The CDR3 extends over 18 amino acids.

This clone is a singleton in its sample. The chain combines TRBV5-1 with TRBJ2-7; 9 bases are shared with TRBD2. V dropped 4 bases and J dropped 6; count of bases not matched to a gene: 8. The germline gives CDR1 SGHRS, CDR2 YFSETQ. This CDR3 has 14 residues. CDR3 in amino acids: CASSPAGGQGEQYF. CDR3 nucleotide sequence: TGCGCCAGCAGCCCCGCGGGGGGGCAGGGCGAGCAGTACTTC. Filled out from reference TRBV5-1 and TRBJ2-7, the complete variable domain reads KAGVTQTPRYLIKTRGQQVTLSCSPISGHRSVSWYQQTPGQGLQFLFEYFSETQRNKGNFPGRFSGRQFSNSRSEMNVSTLELGDSALYLCASSPAGGQGEQYFGPGTRLTVT.

This clone appeared a few times. The chain has TRBV28 and TRBJ1-2, with no clear D. V lost 5 bases, J lost 9 bases, and 22 bases lay in between. The CDR3 is 15 residues long. The germline gives CDR1 MDHEN, CDR2 SYDVKM. DNA for the CDR3: TGTGCCAGCAGTCCATTACGGACGGAGATCGGGAGCTACACCTTC. This encodes CASSPLRTEIGSYTF.

In DNA, the CDR3 is TGTGCCAGCAGTTACGACAGGGGTGGAGAAAAACTGTTTTTT. As protein: CASSYDRGGEKLFF. The rearrangement links TRBV6-5 to TRBJ1-4; 8 bases are a match to TRBD1. The length of the CDR3 is 14 residues. CDR1 MNHEY and CDR2 SVGAGI come from the germline V gene. Germline trimming cut 2 bases from V and 8 bases from J; bases unmatched to any gene: 4.

The count of this clone is one. This chain connects TRBV7-2 to TRBJ2-7, with D perhaps TRBD2 (5 bases). Germline V gene lookup returns CDR1 SGHTA and CDR2 FQGNSA. Trimming pared 4 bases from V and 7 bases from J, leaving 14 bases between. The CDR3 contains 13 residues. The CDR3 sequence is CASSSVVAREQYF. The CDR3 region has the DNA TGTGCCAGCAGCTCCGTTGTAGCGAGAGAGCAGTACTTC. Full variable domain (rest looked up from reference TRBV7-2 and TRBJ2-7): GAGVSQSPSNKVTEKGKDVELRCDPISGHTALYWYRQSLGQGLEFLIYFQGNSAPDKSGLPSDRFSAERTGGSVSTLTIQRTQQEDSAVYLCASSSVVAREQYFGPGTRLTVT.